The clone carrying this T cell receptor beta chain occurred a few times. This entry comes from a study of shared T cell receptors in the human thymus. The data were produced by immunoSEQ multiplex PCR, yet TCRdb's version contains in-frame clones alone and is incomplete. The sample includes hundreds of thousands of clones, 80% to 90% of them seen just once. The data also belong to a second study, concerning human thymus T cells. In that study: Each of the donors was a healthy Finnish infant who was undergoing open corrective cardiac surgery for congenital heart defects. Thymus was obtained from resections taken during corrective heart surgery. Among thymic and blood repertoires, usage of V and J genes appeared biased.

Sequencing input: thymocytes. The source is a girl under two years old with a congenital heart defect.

CDR3 sequence (DNA): TGTGCCAGCAGCAACCGGGACAGGGGGCTCTACGAGCAGTACTTC. It yields the protein CASSNRDRGLYEQYF. V is TRBV6-1 and J is TRBJ2-7; 12 positions agree with TRBD1. The CDR3 runs 15 residues. Trimming at V came to 6 bases and at J to 3 bases, leaving 6 bases not matched to a gene. Germline lookup yields CDR1 MNHNS and CDR2 SASEGT.